This TCR beta chain was recovered during a study of blood T cell repertoires in COVID-19. Study as a whole: Samples of COVID-19 (acute and convalescent) were obtained from the United States, Italy and Spain. PBMCs, B-cell-depleted T cells, or T cells provided the cDNA or gDNA that made up the material.

Original handling: Counts of nucleated cells, estimated from reference gene primer amplification, were obtained. Sequencing used immunoSEQ multiplex PCR; TCRdb keeps in-frame clones, though not all of them. V and J calls and clone size are as listed in that table; D and trimming were resolved from the DNA. Of around 370,000 clones listed, roughly 89% are singletons. CDR3 length: 12 amino acids. Germline V gene lookup returns CDR1 LNHDA and CDR2 SQIVND (reference sequence). Trimming cost V 11 bases and J 6 bases; bases outside gene matches: 7. The genes are TRBV19 and TRBJ1-5, with 7 bases fitting TRBD1. The sequence was collected from a man aged 18 to 30 with active or convalescent COVID-19. Sequencing was done on a sample of peripheral blood. CDR3 DNA sequence: TGTGCCGTCAGGGCAGGGGGTCAGCCCCAGCATTTT. Residues: CAVRAGGQPQHF.